This TCR beta chain was recovered during a study of neurological immune-mediated disorders. Many counts were recorded for this clonotype. Germline-derived CDR1 and CDR2 are SGHTA and FQGNSA. V dropped 2 bases and J dropped 9 bases, with 5 bases sitting between them. This CDR3 is built from 11 residues. MiXCR was run by TCRdb on the 5' RACE reads, yielding one entry per CDR3 protein. This sample has about 27,000 distinct CDR3 sequences, with around a fifth found just once. The sample consisted of PBMCs. This receptor was obtained from a woman aged 55 to 70 in good health. This chain links TRBV7-2 with TRBJ2-1, with no clear D. As DNA, the CDR3 is TGTGCCAGCAGCTTAAGTCGTGAGCAGTTCTTC. Amino acids: CASSLSREQFF.